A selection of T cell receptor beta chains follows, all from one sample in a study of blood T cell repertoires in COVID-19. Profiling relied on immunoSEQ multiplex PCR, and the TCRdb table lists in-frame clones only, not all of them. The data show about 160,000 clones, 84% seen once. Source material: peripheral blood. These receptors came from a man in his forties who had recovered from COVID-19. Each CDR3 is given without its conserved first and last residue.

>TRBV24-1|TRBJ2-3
ATSPRRTTDTQY
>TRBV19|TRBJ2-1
ASTYAGLAGFNEQF
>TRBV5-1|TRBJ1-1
ASSLVGAGTEAF
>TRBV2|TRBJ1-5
ASRDSSQPQH
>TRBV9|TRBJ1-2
ASSASRGVGYGYT
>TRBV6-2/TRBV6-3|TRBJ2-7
ASSSGLAGRYEQY
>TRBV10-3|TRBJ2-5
AISESQQETQY
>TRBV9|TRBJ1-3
ASSVGAGGISGNTIY
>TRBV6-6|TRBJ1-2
ASNIKNRDGYT
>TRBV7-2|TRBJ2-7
ASSPSGASYEQY
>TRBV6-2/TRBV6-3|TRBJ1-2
ASSYDSFENT
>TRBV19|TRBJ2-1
ASSLTGARYNEQF
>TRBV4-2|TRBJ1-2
ASSQPTGTGVYGYT
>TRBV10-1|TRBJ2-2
ASSDSREPTGELF
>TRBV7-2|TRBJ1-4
ASSLTAGLREKLF
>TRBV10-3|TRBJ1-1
AIREGALNTEAF
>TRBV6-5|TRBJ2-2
ASSLTPTGELF
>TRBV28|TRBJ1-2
ASSYRDTPYGYT
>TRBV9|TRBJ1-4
ASSPRQGPEKLF
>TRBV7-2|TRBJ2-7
ASSFSGGAYEQY
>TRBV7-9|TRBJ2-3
ASSLDVAAGDTQY
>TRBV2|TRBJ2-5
ASSRTEETQY
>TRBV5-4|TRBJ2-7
ASSLERGGEQY
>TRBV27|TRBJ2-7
ASSWGRTGGYEQY
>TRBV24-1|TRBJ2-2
ATNQGSGELF
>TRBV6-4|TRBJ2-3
ASSIGLAGGEGCTDTQY
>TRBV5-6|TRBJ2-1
ASSLELLSYNEQF
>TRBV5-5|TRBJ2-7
ASSFPQNREQY
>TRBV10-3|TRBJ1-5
AIRDADRVNQPQH
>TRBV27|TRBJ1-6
ASSDRVWSPLH
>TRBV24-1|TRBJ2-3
ATSSYGGTDTQY
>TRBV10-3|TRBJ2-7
ATKPTSGDYEQY
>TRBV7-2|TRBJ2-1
ASSLSAGGRNEQF
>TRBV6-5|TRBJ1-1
ASSYSPGRETEAF
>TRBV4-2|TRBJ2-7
ASSQEAGNYEQY
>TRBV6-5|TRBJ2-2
ASRLAGGSPGELF
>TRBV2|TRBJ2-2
ASSDQDTRGELF
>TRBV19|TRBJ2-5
ASSVRGIEETQY
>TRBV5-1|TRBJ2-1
ASSLLAGISYNEQF
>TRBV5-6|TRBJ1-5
ASSYGDSLNQPQH
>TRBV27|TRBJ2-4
ASSSLANLAKNIQY
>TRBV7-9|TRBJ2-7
ASSLDRVDEQY
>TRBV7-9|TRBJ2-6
ASSLWGANVLT
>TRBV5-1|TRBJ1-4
ASSQGGTGHEKLF
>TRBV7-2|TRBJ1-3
ASSLVGTTGNTIY
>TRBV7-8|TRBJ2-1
ASFPGDFGGNEQF
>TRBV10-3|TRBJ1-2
AISGGQLDGYT
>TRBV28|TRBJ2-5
ASSLMSLTQETQY
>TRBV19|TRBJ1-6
ASSITGTVNSPLH
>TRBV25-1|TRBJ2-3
ASSEVEGQGNADTQY
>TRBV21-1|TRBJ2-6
ASRLLRANVLT
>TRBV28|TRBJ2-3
ASSGAGGTDTQY
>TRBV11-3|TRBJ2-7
ASSLSGGAREQY
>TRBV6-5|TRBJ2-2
ASSWLASGRTGELF
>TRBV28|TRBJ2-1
ASSLGSRDYNEQF
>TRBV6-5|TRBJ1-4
ASSYLGGSNEKLF
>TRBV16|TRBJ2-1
ASSHQQGASYNEQF
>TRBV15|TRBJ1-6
ATRAGDNSPLH
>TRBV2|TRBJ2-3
ASSELAGYTDTQY
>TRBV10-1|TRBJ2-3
ASSLAGGPGDTQY